The clone carrying this TCR beta chain was recorded only once. The antigen is undetermined. The sample belongs to a study of cytomegalovirus exposure and HLA in healthy donors. Study findings and constraints: The majority of TCR sequences were rare, yet some public TCRs appeared in many donors. It was reported that the classifier diagnosed cytomegalovirus status with high specificity and sensitivity in both the original and validation cohorts. According to the study, roughly 160 TCR beta chains were cytomegalovirus-associated. The authors confirmed in vitro that a few CMV-associated chains were specific for CMV antigens.

Sequencing used immunoSEQ multiplex PCR; TCRdb keeps in-frame clones, though not all of them. This sample has about 140,000 clones, with 70% to 90% found just once. CDR3 length equals 15 residues. The ends were cut back, 4 bases at V and 1 base at J, with 13 bases in the middle. Germline-derived CDR1 and CDR2 are MNHEY and SVGAGI. The chain has TRBV6-5 and TRBJ1-1, with no clear D. The receptor's source is a man between 18 and 29 years old in good health and CMV-seropositive. The sequenced sample was PBMCs. CDR3 amino acids: CASSFLSEGNTEAFF. DNA of the CDR3: TGTGCCAGCAGTTTCCTGAGCGAGGGGAACACTGAAGCTTTCTTT.